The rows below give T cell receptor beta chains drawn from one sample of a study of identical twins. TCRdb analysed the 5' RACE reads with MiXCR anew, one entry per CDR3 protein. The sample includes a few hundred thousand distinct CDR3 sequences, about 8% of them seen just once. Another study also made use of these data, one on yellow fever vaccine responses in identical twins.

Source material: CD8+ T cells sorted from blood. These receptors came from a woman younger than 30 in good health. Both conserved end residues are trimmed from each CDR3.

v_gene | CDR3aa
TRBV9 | ASSVGSGLLTDTQY
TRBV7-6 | ASSPAVAPDTQY
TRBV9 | ASSVGLDVEQF
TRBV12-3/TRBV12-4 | ASKGGGFLYEQY
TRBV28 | ASSSEQETSYEQY
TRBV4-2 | ASSQDPRQGSR
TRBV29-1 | SVEDRGLVQY
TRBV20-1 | SARDPFLTRGLSEKLF
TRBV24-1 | ATSAFESNEDNEQF
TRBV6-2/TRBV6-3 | ASSLNLADSNNEQF
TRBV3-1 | ASSLPSRTSGGNPYEQY
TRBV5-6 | ASSLTYEQY
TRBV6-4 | ASSPTADADTQY
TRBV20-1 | SAPPSGKTYEQY
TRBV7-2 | ASSRPSGTPTNEQF
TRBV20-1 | SALAGAGELF
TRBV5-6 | ASSLFSAVSTDTQY
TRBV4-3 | ASSQDHGKAYFTYEQY
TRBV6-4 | ASSDSGFNEQF
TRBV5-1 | ASSLTNRDEQF
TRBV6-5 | ASSYSRVRGYEQY
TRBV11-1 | ASSGRDSLYNEQF
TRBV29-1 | SVGKTADLIPSSYT